This is a list of T cell receptor beta chains from one sample in a study of blood T cell repertoires in COVID-19. Using immunoSEQ multiplex PCR, the repertoire was profiled, and TCRdb retains in-frame clones only, with some absent. This table has approximately 240,000 clones, around 85% appearing once. Sequenced input: peripheral blood. The receptors were sampled from a woman aged 35 to 49 with active or convalescent COVID-19. CDR3s include the opening cysteine and the closing phenylalanine or tryptophan. Each record gives: CDR3 protein, CDR3 DNA, clone size, V gene, D gene, CDR3 length, J gene. D genes are given only for firm matches. Some rows have no size entry. The others give once, few or many, or a class for an expanded clone.

CASSERQGARVNYGYTF | TGTGCCAGCAGTGAGAGACAGGGGGCAAGGGTTAACTATGGCTACACCTTC | - | TRBV2 | TRBD1 | 17 | TRBJ1-2
CASSSNRGAPLHF | TGTGCCAGCAGCTCCAATCGGGGAGCGCCCCTCCACTTT | once | TRBV7-3 | - | 13 | TRBJ1-6
CASSSASGGMGETQYF | TGTGCCAGCAGTTCGGCGTCGGGGGGAATGGGGGAGACCCAGTACTTC | - | TRBV7-9 | TRBD2 | 16 | TRBJ2-5
CASSLQAAGGQETQYF | TGTGCCAGTAGTCTTCAGGCCGCGGGGGGACAAGAGACCCAGTACTTC | - | TRBV19 | TRBD2 | 16 | TRBJ2-5
CASRARGPNNEQFF | TGTGCCAGCAGGGCGCGGGGGCCCAACAATGAGCAGTTCTTC | - | TRBV3-1/TRBV3-2 | - | 14 | TRBJ2-1
CASSPRTGVNQPQHF | TGTGCCAGCTCACCCCGGACAGGAGTCAATCAGCCCCAGCATTTT | few | TRBV18 | TRBD1 | 15 | TRBJ1-5
CASSDLGQGLNTEAFF | TGTGCCAGCAGTGACCTTGGACAGGGCCTGAACACTGAAGCTTTCTTT | - | TRBV6-1 | TRBD1 | 16 | TRBJ1-1
CASNGQVANTGELFF | TGTGCCAGCAACGGACAGGTAGCGAACACCGGGGAGCTGTTTTTT | - | TRBV11-2 | TRBD1 | 15 | TRBJ2-2
CATRTGGTDTQYF | TGCGCCACCCGGACAGGCGGCACAGATACGCAGTATTTT | - | TRBV5-1 | TRBD1 | 13 | TRBJ2-3
CASSLPRDYGYTF | TGTGCCAGCAGCTTGCCCCGTGACTATGGCTACACCTTC | - | TRBV5-6 | - | 13 | TRBJ1-2
CASGFDFRPTEPEQYF | TGTGCTAGTGGTTTCGATTTCCGCCCCACGGAGCCCGAGCAGTACTTC | once | TRBV12-5 | - | 16 | TRBJ2-7
CASSLGGVQNIQYF | TGCGCCAGCAGCTTGGGGGGCGTCCAAAACATTCAGTACTTC | - | TRBV5-1 | - | 14 | TRBJ2-4
CASSARDTGRDGYTF | TGCGCCAGCAGCGCCCGGGACACTGGACGGGATGGCTACACCTTC | - | TRBV5-1 | - | 15 | TRBJ1-2
CASSQAGVNTEAFF | TGTGCCAGCAGCCAAGCGGGGGTAAACACTGAAGCTTTCTTT | - | TRBV14 | - | 14 | TRBJ1-1
CASSATGGTNTEAFF | TGTGCCAGCAGCGCTACAGGGGGGACGAACACTGAAGCTTTCTTT | once | TRBV9 | TRBD1 | 15 | TRBJ1-1
CASSQENLSSRRNTEAFF | TGTGCCAGCAGCCAAGAGAACCTTTCCAGTAGGAGAAACACTGAAGCTTTCTTT | - | TRBV14 | - | 18 | TRBJ1-1
CASSDLPGNTGELFF | TGTGCCAGCAGTGATCTACCGGGGAACACCGGGGAGCTGTTTTTT | few | TRBV2 | - | 15 | TRBJ2-2
CASSFRDYTEAFF | TGTGCCAGCAGTTTCCGGGACTACACTGAAGCTTTCTTT | - | TRBV27 | - | 13 | TRBJ1-1
CASSQFTGDEQFF | TGTGCCAGCAGCCAGTTTACAGGGGACGAGCAGTTCTTC | - | TRBV3-1/TRBV3-2 | TRBD1 | 13 | TRBJ2-1
CASNSGAPQPQHF | TGTGCCAGTAACTCAGGGGCCCCTCAGCCCCAGCATTTT | - | TRBV19 | - | 13 | TRBJ1-5
CASSQSRTGDPFGYGYTF | TGCGCCAGCAGTCAATCGAGGACAGGGGACCCCTTCGGGTATGGCTACACCTTC | - | TRBV23-1 | TRBD1 | 18 | TRBJ1-2
CASSLELRNTEAFF | TGTGCCAGCAGCTTGGAGCTCCGGAACACTGAAGCTTTCTTT | - | TRBV5-5 | - | 14 | TRBJ1-1
CATQRDRGKAQPQHF | TGTGCCACGCAAAGGGACAGGGGAAAGGCTCAGCCCCAGCATTTT | - | TRBV2 | TRBD1 | 15 | TRBJ1-5
CAISHPGQGNDEQYF | TGTGCCATCAGTCATCCGGGACAGGGGAATGACGAGCAGTACTTC | - | TRBV10-3 | TRBD1 | 15 | TRBJ2-7
CASSLEGNTEAFF | TGTGCCAGCAGCTTAGAGGGGAACACTGAAGCTTTCTTT | few | TRBV7-3 | - | 13 | TRBJ1-1
CASASGGNSYEQYF | TGTGCCAGTGCAAGCGGGGGGAACTCCTACGAGCAGTACTTC | - | TRBV28 | TRBD2 | 14 | TRBJ2-7
CASSPAGQNYGYTF | TGTGCCAGCAGCCCGGCCGGACAGAACTATGGCTACACCTTC | - | TRBV5-6 | - | 14 | TRBJ1-2
CASRSPGEVTGELFF | TGTGCCAGCAGGTCCCCGGGGGAGGTCACCGGGGAGCTGTTTTTT | - | TRBV6-5 | - | 15 | TRBJ2-2
CASSRWGQGNSPLHF | TGTGCCAGCAGCCGCTGGGGACAGGGTAATTCACCCCTCCACTTT | - | TRBV14 | TRBD1 | 15 | TRBJ1-6
CASSQVTSYNEQFF | TGTGCCAGCAGCCAAGTGACTAGCTACAATGAGCAGTTCTTC | - | TRBV14 | - | 14 | TRBJ2-1
CASGRQVFNEKLFF | TGTGCCAGCGGCCGACAGGTCTTTAATGAAAAACTGTTTTTT | once | TRBV2 | - | 14 | TRBJ1-4
CASSYTTDTQYF | TGTGCCAGCAGTTACACAACAGATACGCAGTATTTT | - | TRBV6-6 | - | 12 | TRBJ2-3
CASSGTDSYNEQFF | TGCGCCAGCAGTGGGACAGACTCCTACAATGAGCAGTTCTTC | - | TRBV10-1 | - | 14 | TRBJ2-1
CAWTIGGGTGELFF | TGTGCCTGGACGATCGGTGGGGGGACCGGGGAGCTGTTTTTT | - | TRBV30 | - | 14 | TRBJ2-2
CAFGGAGGGSILGTDTQYF | TGTGCCTTTGGGGGTGCGGGCGGGGGGTCCATTCTGGGCACAGATACGCAGTATTTT | - | TRBV30 | TRBD2 | 19 | TRBJ2-3
CASSHSDRARNSPLHF | TGTGCCAGCAGCCATTCGGACAGGGCCCGTAATTCACCCCTCCACTTT | - | TRBV3-1/TRBV3-2 | TRBD1 | 16 | TRBJ1-6
CASSVGGEETQYF | TGCGCCAGCAGCGTCGGGGGGGAAGAGACCCAGTACTTC | few | TRBV5-1 | TRBD2 | 13 | TRBJ2-5
CASSPDRGPTEAFF | TGTGCCAGCAGCCCGGACAGGGGGCCTACTGAAGCTTTCTTT | once | TRBV25-1 | TRBD1 | 14 | TRBJ1-1
CASSWGGTGAVETQYF | TGTGCCAGCAGCTGGGGGGGGACAGGAGCGGTGGAGACCCAGTACTTC | - | TRBV5-4 | - | 16 | TRBJ2-5
CASSTDRVNTEAFF | TGTGCCAGCAGCACTGACAGGGTGAACACTGAAGCTTTCTTT | - | TRBV6-2/TRBV6-3 | TRBD1 | 14 | TRBJ1-1
CASRRTSGGRMGAGELFF | TGCGCCAGCAGGAGGACTAGCGGGGGACGGATGGGGGCCGGGGAGCTGTTTTTT | few | TRBV5-1 | TRBD2 | 18 | TRBJ2-2
CASRRTGDDQPQHF | TGTGCCAGTAGGAGGACAGGGGATGATCAGCCCCAGCATTTT | - | TRBV19 | TRBD1 | 14 | TRBJ1-5
CASSEAGVTDTQYF | TGTGCCAGCAGCGAAGCGGGGGTCACAGATACGCAGTATTTT | - | TRBV9 | TRBD2 | 14 | TRBJ2-3
CASSADQGANTIYF | TGTGCCAGCAGCGCTGACCAGGGGGCTAACACCATATATTTT | - | TRBV7-3 | TRBD1 | 14 | TRBJ1-3
CASSLGQGKRTEAFF | TGCGCCAGCAGCTTGGGACAGGGGAAAAGGACTGAAGCTTTCTTT | - | TRBV5-1 | TRBD1 | 15 | TRBJ1-1
CAWGTGGHYGYTF | TGTGCCTGGGGTACAGGGGGACACTATGGCTACACCTTC | few | TRBV30 | TRBD1 | 13 | TRBJ1-2
CATSRVGLANEQFF | TGTGCCACCAGCAGAGTTGGGCTAGCCAATGAGCAGTTCTTC | - | TRBV15 | - | 14 | TRBJ2-1
CASSPPGTGVLHLNQPQHF | TGTGCCAGCTCACCACCCGGGACAGGGGTCTTGCACCTCAATCAGCCCCAGCATTTT | - | TRBV18 | TRBD1 | 19 | TRBJ1-5
CASRIGGDNEQFF | TGTGCCAGCAGGATTGGCGGAGACAATGAGCAGTTCTTC | once | TRBV28 | - | 13 | TRBJ2-1